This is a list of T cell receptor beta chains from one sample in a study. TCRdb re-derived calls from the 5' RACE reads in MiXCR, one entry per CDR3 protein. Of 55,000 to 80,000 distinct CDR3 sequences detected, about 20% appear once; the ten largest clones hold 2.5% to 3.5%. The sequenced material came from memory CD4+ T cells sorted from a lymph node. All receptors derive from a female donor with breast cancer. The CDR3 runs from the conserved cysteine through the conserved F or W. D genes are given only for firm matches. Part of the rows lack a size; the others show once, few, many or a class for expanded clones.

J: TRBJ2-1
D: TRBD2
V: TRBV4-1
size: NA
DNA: TGCGCCAGCAGCCAAGAAGGGCTAGCGGCTAATGAGCAGTTCTTC
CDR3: CASSQEGLAANEQFF

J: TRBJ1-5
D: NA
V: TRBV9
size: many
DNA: TGTGCCAGCAGCGTAGATTCAGGGAATCAGCCCCAGCATTTT
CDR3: CASSVDSGNQPQHF

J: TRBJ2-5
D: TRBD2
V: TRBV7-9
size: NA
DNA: TGTGCCAGCAGCTTACGATTAGGGAGGGCAGAGACCCAGTACTTC
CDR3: CASSLRLGRAETQYF

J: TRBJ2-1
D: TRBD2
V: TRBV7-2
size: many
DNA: TGTGCCAGCAGCCCCTGGACTAGCGAATACAATGAGCAGTTCTTC
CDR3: CASSPWTSEYNEQFF

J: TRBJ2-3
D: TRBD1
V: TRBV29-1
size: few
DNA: TGCAGCGCCGCCTTAGGACAGGGGAGCGGGGATACGCAGTATTTT
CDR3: CSAALGQGSGDTQYF

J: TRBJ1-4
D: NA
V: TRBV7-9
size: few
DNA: TGTGCCAGCAGCCCAGGCGAGGGGAATGAAAAACTGTTTTTT
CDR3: CASSPGEGNEKLFF

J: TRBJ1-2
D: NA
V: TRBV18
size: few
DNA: TGTGCCAGCTCACTCTCCGTGATAAACTATGGCTACACCTTC
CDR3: CASSLSVINYGYTF

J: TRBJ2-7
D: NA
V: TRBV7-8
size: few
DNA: TGTGCCAGCAGCTGGAGTTCGGGGGACGAGCAGTACTTC
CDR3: CASSWSSGDEQYF

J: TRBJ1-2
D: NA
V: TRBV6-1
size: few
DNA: TGTGCCAGCAAGTACAGAAGCATTGGCTACACCTTC
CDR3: CASKYRSIGYTF

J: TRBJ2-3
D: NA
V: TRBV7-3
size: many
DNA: TGTGCCAGCAGCCCCCAGGGCCGAAGTTACACAGATACGCAGTATTTT
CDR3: CASSPQGRSYTDTQYF

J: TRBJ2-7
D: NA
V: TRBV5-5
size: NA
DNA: TGTGCCAGCAGCTTGGCGGACGCCTACGAGCAGTACTTC
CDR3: CASSLADAYEQYF

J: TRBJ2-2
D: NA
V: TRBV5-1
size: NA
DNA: TGCGCCAGCACAAAGAACGGGGACACCGGGGAGCTGTTTTTT
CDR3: CASTKNGDTGELFF

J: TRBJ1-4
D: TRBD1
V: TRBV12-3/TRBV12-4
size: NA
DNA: TGTGCCAGCATGCCGACAGGGAGAGGTGAAAAACTGTTTTTT
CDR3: CASMPTGRGEKLFF

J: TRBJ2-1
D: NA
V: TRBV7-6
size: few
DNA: TGTGCCAGCAGCCAAGCTCCTAGAGAGTTCCATGAGCAGTTCTTC
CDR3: CASSQAPREFHEQFF

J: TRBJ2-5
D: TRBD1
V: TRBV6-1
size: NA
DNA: TGTGCCAGCAGTAAGCGGACAGGTGACTTGCGAGAGACCCAGTACTTC
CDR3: CASSKRTGDLRETQYF

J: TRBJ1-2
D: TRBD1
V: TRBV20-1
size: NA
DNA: TGCAGTGCCCCACAGGGGGCGGAAGGCTACACCTTC
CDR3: CSAPQGAEGYTF

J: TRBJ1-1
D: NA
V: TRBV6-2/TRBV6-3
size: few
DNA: TGTGCCAGCACGCACCCCGACTACAGGGAGGCGACTGAAGCTTTCTTT
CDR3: CASTHPDYREATEAFF

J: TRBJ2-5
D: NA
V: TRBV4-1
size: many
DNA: TGCGCCAGCAGCCAAGCGCTAGCGGAGACCCAGTACTTC
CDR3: CASSQALAETQYF

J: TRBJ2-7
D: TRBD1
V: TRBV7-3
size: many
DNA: TGTGCCAGCAGCCTACAGGGGGGCTCCTACGAGCAGTACTTC
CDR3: CASSLQGGSYEQYF

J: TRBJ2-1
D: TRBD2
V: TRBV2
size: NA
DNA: TGTGCCAGCAGTCCGTCGGGGCTAGCGGGGAATGAGCAGTTCTTC
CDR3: CASSPSGLAGNEQFF

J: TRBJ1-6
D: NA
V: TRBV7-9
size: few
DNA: TGTGCCAGCAGCAGCCAGGGGAGAGGATCGCCCCTCCACTTT
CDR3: CASSSQGRGSPLHF

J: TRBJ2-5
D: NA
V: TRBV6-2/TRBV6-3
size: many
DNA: TGTGCCAGCAGTTATGAAGTGGGGACCCAGTACTTC
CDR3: CASSYEVGTQYF

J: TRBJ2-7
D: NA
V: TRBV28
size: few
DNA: TGTGCCAGCAAATCCCAAGACAACTACGAGCAGTACTTC
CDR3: CASKSQDNYEQYF

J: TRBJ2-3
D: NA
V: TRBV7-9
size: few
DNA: TGTGCCAGCAGCTTAGGGGGGCCAGATACGCAGTATTTT
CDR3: CASSLGGPDTQYF

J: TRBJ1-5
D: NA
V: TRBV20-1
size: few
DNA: TGCAGTGCTACTAATGAGAATCAGCCCCAGCATTTT
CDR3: CSATNENQPQHF

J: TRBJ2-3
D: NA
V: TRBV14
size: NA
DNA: TGTGCCAGCAGCCAAGCCGATACGCAGTATTTT
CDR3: CASSQADTQYF